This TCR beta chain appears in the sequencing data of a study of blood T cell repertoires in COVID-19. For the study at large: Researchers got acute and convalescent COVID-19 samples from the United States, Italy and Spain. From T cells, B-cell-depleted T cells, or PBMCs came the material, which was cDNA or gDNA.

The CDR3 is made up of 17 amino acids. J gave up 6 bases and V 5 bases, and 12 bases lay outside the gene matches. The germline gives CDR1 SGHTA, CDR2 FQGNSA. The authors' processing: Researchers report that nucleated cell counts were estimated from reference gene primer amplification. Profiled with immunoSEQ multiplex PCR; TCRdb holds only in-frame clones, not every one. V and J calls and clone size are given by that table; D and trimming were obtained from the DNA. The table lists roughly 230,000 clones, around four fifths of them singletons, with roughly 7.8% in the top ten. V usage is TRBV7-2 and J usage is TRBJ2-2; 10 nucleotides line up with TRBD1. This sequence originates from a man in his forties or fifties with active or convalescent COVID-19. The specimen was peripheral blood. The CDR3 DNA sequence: TGTGCCAGCAGCAAACGTTTACCGGGACAGGGGTCCGGGGAGCTGTTTTTT. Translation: CASSKRLPGQGSGELFF.